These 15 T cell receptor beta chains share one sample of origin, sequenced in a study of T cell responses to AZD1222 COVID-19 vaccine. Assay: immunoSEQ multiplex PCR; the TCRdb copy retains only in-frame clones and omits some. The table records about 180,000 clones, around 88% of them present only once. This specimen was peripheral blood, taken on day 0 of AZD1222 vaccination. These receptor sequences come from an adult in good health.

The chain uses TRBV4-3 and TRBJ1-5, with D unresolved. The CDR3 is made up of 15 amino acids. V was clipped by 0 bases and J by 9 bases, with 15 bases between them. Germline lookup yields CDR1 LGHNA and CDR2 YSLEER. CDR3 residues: CASSQDRAALVPQHF. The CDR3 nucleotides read TGCGCCAGCAGCCAAGATAGGGCAGCCCTGGTGCCCCAGCATTTT.

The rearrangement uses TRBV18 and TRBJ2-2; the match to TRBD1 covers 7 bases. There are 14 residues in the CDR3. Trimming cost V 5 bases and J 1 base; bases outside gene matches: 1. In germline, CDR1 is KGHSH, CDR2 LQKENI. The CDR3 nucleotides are TGTGCCAGCTCAAACAGGGGGAACACCGGGGAGCTGTTTTTT. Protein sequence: CASSNRGNTGELFF.

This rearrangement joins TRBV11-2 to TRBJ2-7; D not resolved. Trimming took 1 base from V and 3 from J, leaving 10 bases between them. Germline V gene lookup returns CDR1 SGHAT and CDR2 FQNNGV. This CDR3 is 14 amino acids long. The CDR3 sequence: CASSLVGAGYEQYF. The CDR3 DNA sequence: TGTGCCAGCAGCTTAGTCGGAGCAGGCTACGAGCAGTACTTC.

The CDR3 bases are TGTGCCAGCAGTGGGCAGGGGGAGCGCTCAGGGTATGGCTACACCTTC. This encodes CASSGQGERSGYGYTF. The rearrangement uses TRBV2 and TRBJ1-2, with 7 bases identical to TRBD1. There are 16 residues in the CDR3. In germline, CDR1 is SNHLY, CDR2 FYNNEI. V was pared by 4 bases and J by 5 bases, with 13 bases of the junction left unmatched.

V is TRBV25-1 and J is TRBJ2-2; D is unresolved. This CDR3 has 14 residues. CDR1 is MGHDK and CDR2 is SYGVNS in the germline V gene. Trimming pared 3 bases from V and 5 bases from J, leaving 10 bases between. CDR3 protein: CASSEAAWTGELFF. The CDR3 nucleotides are TGTGCCAGCAGTGAGGCCGCCTGGACCGGGGAGCTGTTTTTT.

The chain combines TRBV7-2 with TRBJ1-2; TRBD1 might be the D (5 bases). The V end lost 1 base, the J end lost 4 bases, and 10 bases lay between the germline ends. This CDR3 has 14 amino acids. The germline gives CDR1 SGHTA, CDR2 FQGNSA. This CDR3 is CASSLVGVGYGYTF. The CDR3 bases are TGTGCCAGCAGCTTAGTGGGGGTTGGCTATGGCTACACCTTC.

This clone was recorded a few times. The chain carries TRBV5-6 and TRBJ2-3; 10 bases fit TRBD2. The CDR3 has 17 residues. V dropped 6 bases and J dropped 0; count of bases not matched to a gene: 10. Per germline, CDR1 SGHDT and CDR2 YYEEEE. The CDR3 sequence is CASNLILAGGSTDTQYF. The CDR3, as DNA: TGTGCCAGCAACCTAATATTAGCGGGGGGTAGCACAGATACGCAGTATTTT.

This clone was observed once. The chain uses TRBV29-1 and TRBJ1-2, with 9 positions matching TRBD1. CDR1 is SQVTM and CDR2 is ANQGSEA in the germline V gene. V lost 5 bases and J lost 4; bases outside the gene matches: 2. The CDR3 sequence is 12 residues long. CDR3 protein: CSVLGQGYGYTF. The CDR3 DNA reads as TGCAGCGTTCTGGGACAGGGCTATGGCTACACCTTC.

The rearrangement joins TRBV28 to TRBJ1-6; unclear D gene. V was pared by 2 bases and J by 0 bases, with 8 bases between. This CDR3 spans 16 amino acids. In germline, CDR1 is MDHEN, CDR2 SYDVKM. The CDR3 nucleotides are TGTGCCAGCAGTTTAACAGTCAGCTCCTATAATTCACCCCTCCACTTT. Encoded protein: CASSLTVSSYNSPLHF.

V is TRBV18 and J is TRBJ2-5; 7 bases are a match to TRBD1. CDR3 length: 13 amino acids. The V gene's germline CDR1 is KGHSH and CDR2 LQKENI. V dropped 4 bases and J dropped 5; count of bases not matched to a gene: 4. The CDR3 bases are TGTGCCAGCTCACGTAAACAGGGGGAGACCCAGTACTTC. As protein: CASSRKQGETQYF. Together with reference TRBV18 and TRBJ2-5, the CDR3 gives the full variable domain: NAGVMQNPRHLVRRRGQEARLRCSPMKGHSHVYWYRQLPEEGLKFMVYLQKENIIDESGMPKERFSAEFPKEGPSILRIQQVVRGDSAAYFCASSRKQGETQYFGPGTRLLVL.

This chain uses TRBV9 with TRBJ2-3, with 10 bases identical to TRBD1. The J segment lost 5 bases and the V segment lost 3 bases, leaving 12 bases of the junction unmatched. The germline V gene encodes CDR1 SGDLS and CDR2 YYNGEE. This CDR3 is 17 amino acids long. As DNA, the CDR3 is TGTGCCAGCAGCGCCGCCTACCGGGACAGGGGTAGAGATACGCAGTATTTT. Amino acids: CASSAAYRDRGRDTQYF.

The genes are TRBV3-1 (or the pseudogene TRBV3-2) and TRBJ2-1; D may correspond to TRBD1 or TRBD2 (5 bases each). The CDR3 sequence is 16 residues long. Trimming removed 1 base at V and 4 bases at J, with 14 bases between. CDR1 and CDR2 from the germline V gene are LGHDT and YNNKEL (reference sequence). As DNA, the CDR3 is TGTGCCAGCAGCCAAGTCCGGCAGGGAGAGTACAATGAGCAGTTCTTC. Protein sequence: CASSQVRQGEYNEQFF.

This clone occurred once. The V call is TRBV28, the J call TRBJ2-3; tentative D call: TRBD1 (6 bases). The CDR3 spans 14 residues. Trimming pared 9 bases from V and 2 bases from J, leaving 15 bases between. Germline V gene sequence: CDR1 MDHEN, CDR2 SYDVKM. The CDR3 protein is CASTQGALTDTQYF. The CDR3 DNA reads TGTGCCAGTACACAGGGTGCCCTCACAGATACGCAGTATTTT.

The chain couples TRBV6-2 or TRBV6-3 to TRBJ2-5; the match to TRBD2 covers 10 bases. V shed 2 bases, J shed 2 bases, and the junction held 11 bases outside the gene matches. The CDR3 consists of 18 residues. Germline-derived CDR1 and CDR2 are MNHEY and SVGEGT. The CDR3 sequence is CASSYPPLAGDAQETQYF. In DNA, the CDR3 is TGTGCCAGCAGTTACCCGCCGCTAGCGGGGGATGCTCAAGAGACCCAGTACTTC.

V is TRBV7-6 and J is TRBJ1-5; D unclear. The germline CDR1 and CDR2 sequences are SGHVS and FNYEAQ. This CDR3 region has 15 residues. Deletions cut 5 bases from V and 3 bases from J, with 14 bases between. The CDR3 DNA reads TGTGCCAGCAGCCCACAATCGGGATCCAATCAGCCCCAGCATTTT. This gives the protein CASSPQSGSNQPQHF.